Below, 17 T cell receptor beta chains from the same sample are listed, as sequenced in a study of T cell changes during pregnancy in multiple sclerosis. Generated by immunoSEQ multiplex PCR, the TCRdb table keeps only in-frame clones and is missing some. This sample has approximately 9,100 clones, with about nine tenths found just once. This sample comprised CD8+ T cells from peripheral blood mononuclear cells, obtained in the first trimester of pregnancy. These receptor sequences come from a female donor in good health, enrolled as a control in a pregnancy study.

The rearrangement joins TRBV4-1 to TRBJ2-7; the D gene is possibly TRBD1 (6 bases). This CDR3 contains 16 residues. V was cut by 4 bases and J by 4 bases, with 20 bases left in between. Per the germline V gene, CDR1 is MGHRA and CDR2 is YSYEKL. The CDR3 is CASSPRGGGQMYEQYF. The CDR3, as DNA: TGCGCCAGCAGCCCCCGAGGTGGGGGCCAAATGTACGAGCAGTACTTC.

The V call is TRBV29-1, the J call TRBJ2-1; 10 positions agree with TRBD1. This CDR3 is built from 15 residues. V was clipped by 8 bases and J by 5 bases; unmatched bases: 12. CDR1 and CDR2 from the germline V gene are SQVTM and ANQGSEA. The DNA for the CDR3 is TGCAGCCAAACGACCGGGACAGGGGACCACAATGAGCAGTTCTTC. It specifies CSQTTGTGDHNEQFF.

CDR3 nucleotides: TGTGCCAGCAGCTTAGGGGGGGGCTACGAGCAGTACTTC. This sequence encodes CASSLGGGYEQYF. The rearrangement joins TRBV7-6 to TRBJ2-7; 7 bases line up with TRBD2. V gave up 1 base and J gave up 3 bases; unmatched junction bases: 0. The CDR3 consists of 13 residues. CDR1 is SGHVS and CDR2 is FNYEAQ in the germline V gene.

The genes are TRBV19 and TRBJ1-5; 10 positions match TRBD1. The germline gives CDR1 LNHDA, CDR2 SQIVND (reference sequence). V lost 5 bases, J lost 2 bases, and 6 bases stayed unmatched. The CDR3 consists of 16 residues. The CDR3: CASSSSGTGGNQPQHF. The CDR3 DNA reads as TGTGCCAGTAGTTCCTCCGGGACAGGGGGCAATCAGCCCCAGCATTTT.

The chain uses TRBV13 and TRBJ2-6, with a possible D match to TRBD2 (7 bases). Between the trimmed V and J ends, which lost 4 bases and 6 bases, there was a span of 16 bases. This CDR3 contains 16 residues. Germline V CDR1 and CDR2: PRHDT, FYEKMQ (reference sequence). For the CDR3, the DNA is TGTGCCAGCAGCTCAAATAGGGGGGGGGAGGCCAACGTCCTGACTTTC. This sequence encodes CASSSNRGGEANVLTF.

The chain uses TRBV14 and TRBJ2-3; possible D gene TRBD1, 5 bases. Germline V CDR1 and CDR2: SGHDN, FVKESK. V lost 3 bases, J lost 5 bases, and 15 bases lay in between. CDR3 length: 15 residues. The CDR3 reads CASSQFGRVGDTQYF. CDR3 DNA: TGTGCCAGCAGCCAGTTTGGCAGGGTGGGAGATACGCAGTATTTT.

As for this clone: In the same sample, other DNA sequences code for this CDR3. The CDR3 nucleotides are TGTGCCAGCAGCCAAGAGATAGGAGGGTACAATGAGCAGTTCTTC. Its protein product is CASSQEIGGYNEQFF. V and J are TRBV4-2 and TRBJ2-1, with D possibly being TRBD2 (6 bases). V was trimmed by 0 bases and J by 4 bases, leaving 10 bases between them. The CDR3 is made up of 15 amino acids. CDR1 is LGHNA, CDR2 YNFKEQ, per germline.

V and J are TRBV6-6 and TRBJ1-5; maybe TRBD1 (6 bases). CDR1 and CDR2 from the germline V gene are MNHNY and SVGAGI (reference sequence). The CDR3 loop spans 13 amino acids. V was cut by 6 bases and J by 4 bases, with 10 bases left in between. The CDR3 region is CASSNRVNQPQHF. The CDR3 DNA follows: TGTGCCAGCAGCAACAGGGTTAATCAGCCCCAGCATTTT.

The rearrangement joins TRBV6-1 to TRBJ2-6, with D hard to call. With 2 bases removed from V and 0 bases from J, the gap between germline ends came to 5 bases. Per germline, CDR1 MNHNS and CDR2 SASEGT. The length of the CDR3 is 15 residues. CDR3 residues: CASSEQDSGANVLTF. For the CDR3, the DNA is TGTGCCAGCAGTGAACAGGACTCTGGGGCCAACGTCCTGACTTTC.

The rearrangement joins TRBV21-1 to TRBJ2-3; TRBD2, the table's D call, was not compared with the DNA. TRBV21-1 is recorded as a pseudogene. The CDR3 contains 16 residues. The CDR3 sequence: CASRGSGRGGTDTQYF. The DNA for the CDR3 is TGTGCCAGCCGAGGGAGCGGGAGGGGAGGGACAGATACGCAGTATTTT.

The sample holds a few counts of this clone. This chain connects TRBV6-4 to TRBJ2-2; 7 nucleotides line up with TRBD1. The CDR3 has 16 residues. With 0 bases clipped from V and 6 bases from J, the junction kept 7 bases outside the gene matches. Germline V gene data show CDR1 as MRHNA and CDR2 as SNTAGT. In DNA, the CDR3 is TGTGCCAGCAGTGACTCGATGGACAGGATGGCCGGGGAGCTGTTTTTT. Translation gives CASSDSMDRMAGELFF.

The rearrangement uses TRBV7-3 and TRBJ2-1, with D maybe TRBD1 (5 bases). Deletions cut 4 bases from V and 2 bases from J, with 12 bases between. The V gene's germline CDR1 is SGHTA and CDR2 FQGTGA. There are 15 residues in the CDR3. DNA of the CDR3: TGTGCCAGCAGCTCTGCGACAGCCGCCTACAATGAGCAGTTCTTC. Its protein product is CASSSATAAYNEQFF.

The chain links TRBV10-3 to TRBJ2-7, with TRBD1 matching over 8 bases. Per germline, CDR1 ENHRY and CDR2 SYGVKD. There are 14 residues in the CDR3. Trimming removed 5 bases from V and 2 bases from J; junction bases left unmatched: 5. This CDR3 is CAISSGQGAYEQYF. The CDR3 DNA reads as TGTGCCATCAGTTCTGGACAGGGTGCCTACGAGCAGTACTTC.

V usage is TRBV20-1 and J usage is TRBJ2-5; D uncertain. The V gene's germline CDR1 is DFQATT and CDR2 SNEGSKA (reference sequence). Between the trimmed V and J ends, which lost 3 bases and 5 bases, there was a span of 4 bases. The CDR3 length is 10 residues. In nucleotides, the CDR3 is TGCAGTGCTAGGGAGGAGACCCAGTACTTC. Residues: CSAREETQYF.

DNA for the CDR3: TGTGCCAGCAGCCCAGGACAGGGTTGGTTACCCCTCCACTTT. Translated: CASSPGQGWLPLHF. The chain has TRBV5-4 and TRBJ1-6; 8 nucleotides agree with TRBD1. Trimming removed 4 bases from V and 12 bases from J; junction bases left unmatched: 9. Germline V lookup: CDR1 SGHNT, CDR2 YYREEE (reference sequence). The CDR3 sequence is 14 residues long.

This rearrangement joins TRBV5-6 to TRBJ2-7; 7 nucleotides match TRBD1. CDR1 and CDR2 from the germline V gene are SGHDT and YYEEEE. The CDR3 is 12 residues long. With 10 bases clipped from V and 0 bases from J, the junction kept 4 bases outside the gene matches. CDR3 sequence: CAQGVSSYEQYF. The CDR3 nucleotides read TGTGCCCAGGGGGTCAGCTCCTACGAGCAGTACTTC.

The chain links TRBV4-3 to TRBJ1-1; no clear D. Per the germline V gene, CDR1 is LGHNA and CDR2 is YSLEER. V dropped 4 bases and J dropped 11 bases, with 23 bases sitting between them. There are 15 residues in the CDR3. The CDR3 DNA follows: TGCGCCAGCAGCCCGAGTTCGAGGGATCTGAGGGAGGCTTTCTTT. Its translation: CASSPSSRDLREAFF.